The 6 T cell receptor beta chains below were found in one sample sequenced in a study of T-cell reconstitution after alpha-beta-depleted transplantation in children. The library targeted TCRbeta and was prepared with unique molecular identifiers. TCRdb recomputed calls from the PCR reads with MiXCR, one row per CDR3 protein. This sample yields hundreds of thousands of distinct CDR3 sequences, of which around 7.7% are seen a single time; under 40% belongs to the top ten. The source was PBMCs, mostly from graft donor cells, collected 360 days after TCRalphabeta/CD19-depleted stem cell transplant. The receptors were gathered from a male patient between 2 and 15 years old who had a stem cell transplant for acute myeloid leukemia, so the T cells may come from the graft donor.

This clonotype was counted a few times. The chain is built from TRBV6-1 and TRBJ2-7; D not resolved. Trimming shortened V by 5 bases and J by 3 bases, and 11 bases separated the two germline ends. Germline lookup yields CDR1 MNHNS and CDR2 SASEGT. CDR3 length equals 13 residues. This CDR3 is CASSPTRLYEQYF. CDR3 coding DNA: TGTGCCAGCAGTCCTACGAGACTCTACGAGCAGTACTTC.

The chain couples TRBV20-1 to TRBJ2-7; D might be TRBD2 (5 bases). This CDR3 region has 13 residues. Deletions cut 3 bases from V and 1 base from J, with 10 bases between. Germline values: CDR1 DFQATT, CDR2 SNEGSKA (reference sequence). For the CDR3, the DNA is TGCAGTGCTAGTCTAGCCTCATCCTACGAGCAGTACGTC. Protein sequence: CSASLASSYEQYV.

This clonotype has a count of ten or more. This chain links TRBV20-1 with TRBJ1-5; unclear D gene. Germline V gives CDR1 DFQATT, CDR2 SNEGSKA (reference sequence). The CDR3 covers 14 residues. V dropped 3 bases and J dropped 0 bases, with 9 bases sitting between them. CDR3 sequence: CSASAIYSNQPQHF. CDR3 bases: TGCAGTGCTAGTGCCATTTATAGCAATCAGCCCCAGCATTTT.

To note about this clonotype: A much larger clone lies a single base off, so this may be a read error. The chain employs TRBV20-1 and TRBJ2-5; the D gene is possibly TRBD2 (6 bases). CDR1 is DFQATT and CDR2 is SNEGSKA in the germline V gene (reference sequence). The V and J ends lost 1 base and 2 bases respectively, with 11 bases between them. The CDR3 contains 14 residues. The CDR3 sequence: CSARVAAGQETQYF. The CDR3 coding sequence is TGCAGTGCTAGAGTAGCGGCAGGGCAAGAGACCCAGTACTTC.

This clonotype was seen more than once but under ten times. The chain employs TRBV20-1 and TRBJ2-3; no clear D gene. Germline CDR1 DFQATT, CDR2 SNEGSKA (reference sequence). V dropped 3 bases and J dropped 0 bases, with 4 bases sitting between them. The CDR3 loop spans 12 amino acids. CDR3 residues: CSARRSTDTQYF. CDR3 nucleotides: TGCAGTGCTAGGCGCAGCACAGATACGCAGTATTTT.

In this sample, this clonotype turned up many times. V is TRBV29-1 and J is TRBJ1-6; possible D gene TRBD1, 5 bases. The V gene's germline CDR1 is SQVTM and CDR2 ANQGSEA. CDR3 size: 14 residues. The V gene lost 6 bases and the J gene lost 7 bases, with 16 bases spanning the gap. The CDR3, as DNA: TGCAGCGTCCGAAGGGGAGGGAAAAATTCACCCCTCCACTTT. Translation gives CSVRRGGKNSPLHF.